This T cell receptor (beta chain) was captured in a study of CD4 and CD8 cells across lung adenocarcinoma regions. TCRdb redid the calling of the PCR reads with MiXCR, one entry per CDR3 protein. This table has around 18,000 distinct CDR3 sequences, 51% appearing once. Germline V gene sequence: CDR1 MNHNS, CDR2 SASEGT. The CDR3 covers 16 residues. Between the trimmed V and J ends, which lost 6 bases and 11 bases, there was a span of 28 bases. The patients had localized lung adenocarcinoma, a non-small cell subtype. The sample comprised CD8+ T cells from the center of a lung tumor. The clonotype was recovered from a female donor with lung adenocarcinoma. The CD4 and CD8 labels of this study may be unreliable. The chain joins TRBV6-1 to TRBJ2-5, with D perhaps TRBD1 (6 bases). In nucleotides, the CDR3 is TGTGCCAGCAGGGGTATGGGGGCTAGTGAGATAGATACGCAGTACTTC. Encoded protein: CASRGMGASEIDTQYF.